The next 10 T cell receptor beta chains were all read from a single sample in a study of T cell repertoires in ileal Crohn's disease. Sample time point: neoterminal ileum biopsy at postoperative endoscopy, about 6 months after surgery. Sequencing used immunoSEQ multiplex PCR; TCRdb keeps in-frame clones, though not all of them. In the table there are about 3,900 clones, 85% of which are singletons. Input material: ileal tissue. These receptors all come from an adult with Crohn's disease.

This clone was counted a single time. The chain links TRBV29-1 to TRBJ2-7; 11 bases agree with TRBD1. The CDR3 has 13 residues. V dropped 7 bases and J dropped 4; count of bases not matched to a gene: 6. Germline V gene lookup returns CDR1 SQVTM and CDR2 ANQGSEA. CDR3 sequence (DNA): TGCAGCGCTGGGACAGGGGGGATTTACGAGCAGTACTTC. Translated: CSAGTGGIYEQYF.

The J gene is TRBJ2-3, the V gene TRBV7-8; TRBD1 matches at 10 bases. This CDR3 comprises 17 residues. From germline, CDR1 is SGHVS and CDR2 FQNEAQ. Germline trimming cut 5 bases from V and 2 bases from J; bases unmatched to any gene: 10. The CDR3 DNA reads TGTGCCAGCAGCGACATCCCGGGACAGGGGATCACAGATACGCAGTATTTT. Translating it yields CASSDIPGQGITDTQYF.

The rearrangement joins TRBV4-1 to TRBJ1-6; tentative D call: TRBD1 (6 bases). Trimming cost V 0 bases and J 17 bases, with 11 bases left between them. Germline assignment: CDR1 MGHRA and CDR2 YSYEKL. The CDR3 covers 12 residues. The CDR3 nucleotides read TGCGCCAGCAGCCAAGACCGGACAGAGTTCCACTTT. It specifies CASSQDRTEFHF.

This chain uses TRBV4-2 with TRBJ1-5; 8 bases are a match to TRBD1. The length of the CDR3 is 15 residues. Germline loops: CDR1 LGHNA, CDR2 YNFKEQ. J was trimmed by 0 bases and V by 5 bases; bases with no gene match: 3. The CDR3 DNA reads TGTGCCAGCAGCTCACAGGGGGATAGCAATCAGCCCCAGCATTTT. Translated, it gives CASSSQGDSNQPQHF.

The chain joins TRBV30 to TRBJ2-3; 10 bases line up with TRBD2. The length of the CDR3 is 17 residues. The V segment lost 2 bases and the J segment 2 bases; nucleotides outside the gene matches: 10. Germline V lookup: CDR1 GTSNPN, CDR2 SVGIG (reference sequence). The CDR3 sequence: CAWSLGVAGGSTDTQYF. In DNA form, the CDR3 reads TGTGCCTGGAGTCTGGGGGTAGCGGGGGGTTCCACAGATACGCAGTATTTT.

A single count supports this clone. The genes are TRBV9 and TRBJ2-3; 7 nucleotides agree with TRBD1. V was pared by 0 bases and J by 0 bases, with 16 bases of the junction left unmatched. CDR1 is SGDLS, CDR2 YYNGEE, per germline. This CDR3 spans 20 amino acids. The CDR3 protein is CASSVVRGLVGGPSTDTQYF. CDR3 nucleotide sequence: TGTGCCAGCAGCGTAGTGAGGGGGCTGGTAGGGGGCCCTAGCACAGATACGCAGTATTTT. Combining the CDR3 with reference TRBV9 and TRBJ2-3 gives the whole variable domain DSGVTQTPKHLITATGQRVTLRCSPRSGDLSVYWYQQSLDQGLQFLIQYYNGEERAKGNILERFSAQQFPDLHSELNLSSLELGDSALYFCASSVVRGLVGGPSTDTQYFGPGTRLTVL.

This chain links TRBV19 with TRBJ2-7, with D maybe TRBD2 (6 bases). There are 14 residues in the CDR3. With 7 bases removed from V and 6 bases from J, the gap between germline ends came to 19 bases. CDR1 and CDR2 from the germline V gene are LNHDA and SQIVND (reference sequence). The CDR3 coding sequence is TGTGCCAGTAACCCCAGGGCGGGACCCTTCGAGCAGTACTTC. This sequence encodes CASNPRAGPFEQYF.

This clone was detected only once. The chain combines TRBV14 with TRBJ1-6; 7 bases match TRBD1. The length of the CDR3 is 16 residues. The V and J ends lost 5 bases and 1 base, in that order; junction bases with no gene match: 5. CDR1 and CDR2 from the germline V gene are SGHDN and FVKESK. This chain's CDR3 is CASSYRGNSYNSPLHF. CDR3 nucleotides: TGTGCCAGCAGCTACAGGGGAAATTCCTATAATTCACCCCTCCACTTT.

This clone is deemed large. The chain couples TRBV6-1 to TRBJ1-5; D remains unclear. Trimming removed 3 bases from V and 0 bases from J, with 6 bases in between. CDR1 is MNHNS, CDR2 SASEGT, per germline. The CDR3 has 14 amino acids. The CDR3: CASSEVDSNQPQHF. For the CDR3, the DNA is TGTGCCAGCAGTGAGGTAGATAGCAATCAGCCCCAGCATTTT.

The CDR3 DNA is TGTGCCAGCAGCGGAGTCGGGGTGAACACTGAAGCTTTCTTT. This codes for CASSGVGVNTEAFF. The chain combines TRBV5-6 with TRBJ1-1; D is unclear. Germline V gene sequence: CDR1 SGHDT, CDR2 YYEEEE. V was cut by 4 bases and J by 0 bases, with 10 bases left in between. The CDR3 extends over 14 amino acids.